The T cell receptor beta chain described here comes from a study of T-cell memory formation after mild COVID-19. On the study more broadly: TCR clustering was largely donor specific.

The sample holds many counts of this clonotype. TCRdb itself ran the 5' RACE reads through MiXCR, one entry per CDR3 protein. The data show 250,000 or so distinct CDR3 sequences, approximately 9% seen once. Germline values: CDR1 GTSNPN, CDR2 SVGIG (reference sequence). The V end was cut by 5 bases, the J end by 4 bases, with 12 bases between. The CDR3 runs 13 residues. The receptor was derived from a man younger than 30 who had mild COVID-19 (a few samples of this study predate the infection). Cell type and time point are not known. The rearrangement uses TRBV30 and TRBJ1-5; the D gene is possibly TRBD1 (6 bases). What was sequenced was PBMCs or a T cell subset sorted from them (not recorded which). In nucleotides, the CDR3 is TGTGCCTGGGAGCCTGGGACAAATCAGCCCCAGCATTTT. This encodes CAWEPGTNQPQHF.